The next 26 T cell receptor beta chains were all read from a single sample in a study of T cell responses to AZD1222 COVID-19 vaccine. Generated by immunoSEQ multiplex PCR, the TCRdb table keeps only in-frame clones and is missing some. The sample has 40,000 to 55,000 clones, around three quarters seen once. The input for sequencing was peripheral blood, taken on day 0 of AZD1222 vaccination. Receptors were obtained from an adult in good health.

In its sample, this clone was seen a few times. The chain recombines TRBV5-3 with TRBJ2-1; TRBD1 agrees at 10 bases. TRBV5-3 is reported as an ORF; its role is uncertain. The CDR3 extends over 14 amino acids. The V gene end was trimmed by 4 bases and the J gene end by 7 bases; junction bases not matched to a gene: 5. CDR3 sequence reads: CARSPGQGSNEQFF. The CDR3, as DNA: TGTGCCAGAAGCCCGGGACAGGGGAGTAATGAGCAGTTCTTC.

This chain links TRBV7-2 with TRBJ1-1, with 7 bases aligning to TRBD1. The CDR3 covers 13 residues. With 5 bases clipped from V and 3 bases from J, the junction kept 3 bases outside the gene matches. Germline V lookup: CDR1 SGHTA, CDR2 FQGNSA. The CDR3 loop is CASSATGDTEAFF. In nucleotides, the CDR3 is TGTGCCAGCAGCGCCACAGGGGACACTGAAGCTTTCTTT.

The genes are TRBV14 and TRBJ2-3; D call uncertain. Trimming took 4 bases from V and 6 from J, leaving 8 bases between them. Germline V gives CDR1 SGHDN, CDR2 FVKESK. The CDR3 consists of 12 residues. CDR3 sequence reads: CASSRGGDTQYF. Written as DNA, the CDR3 is TGTGCCAGCAGCCGCGGTGGGGATACGCAGTATTTT. Combining the CDR3 with reference TRBV14 and TRBJ2-3 gives the whole variable domain EAGVTQFPSHSVIEKGQTVTLRCDPISGHDNLYWYRRVMGKEIKFLLHFVKESKQDESGMPNNRFLAERTGGTYSTLKVQPAELEDSGVYFCASSRGGDTQYFGPGTRLTVL.

The J gene is TRBJ2-1, the V gene TRBV5-1; D unresolved. The V end lost 7 bases, the J end lost 2 bases, and 13 bases lay between the germline ends. The CDR3 has 14 amino acids. From germline, CDR1 is SGHRS and CDR2 YFSETQ. This CDR3 reads CASGSGITYNEQFF. As DNA, the CDR3 is TGCGCCAGCGGGTCGGGTATCACCTACAATGAGCAGTTCTTC.

CDR3 protein: CASSISGGGIEAFF. The CDR3 bases are TGTGCCAGTAGTATTTCTGGGGGAGGCATTGAAGCTTTCTTT. This chain joins TRBV19 and TRBJ1-1; D is possibly TRBD1 (5 bases). V was shortened by 3 bases and J by 7 bases, with 15 bases between the two germline ends. Germline values: CDR1 LNHDA, CDR2 SQIVND (reference sequence). The CDR3 has 14 amino acids. Supplemented by reference TRBV19 and TRBJ1-1, the full variable domain reads DGGITQSPKYLFRKEGQNVTLSCEQNLNHDAMYWYRQDPGQGLRLIYYSQIVNDFQKGDIAEGYSVSREKKESFPLTVTSAQKNPTAFYLCASSISGGGIEAFFGQGTRLTVV.

The chain couples TRBV4-2 to TRBJ1-1, with a possible D match to TRBD1 (6 bases). The CDR3 is 15 amino acids. Germline-derived CDR1 and CDR2 are LGHNA and YNFKEQ. Trimming removed 1 base at V and 4 bases at J, with 13 bases between. The CDR3 loop is CASSQVGGAFTEAFF. The CDR3 DNA reads TGTGCCAGCAGCCAAGTCGGGGGGGCGTTCACTGAAGCTTTCTTT.

This chain joins TRBV11-3 and TRBJ1-1; D is unclear. Germline V gives CDR1 SGHNT, CDR2 YENEEA. V lost 3 bases and J 6 bases, leaving 14 bases between the germline ends. The CDR3 runs 14 residues. The CDR3 spells CASSFIGQSPEAFF. CDR3 in DNA: TGTGCCAGCAGCTTTATCGGGCAAAGCCCTGAAGCTTTCTTT.

J is TRBJ1-2 and V is TRBV5-1; D not certain. V was pared by 0 bases and J by 2 bases, with 5 bases between. This CDR3 region has 13 residues. Germline CDR1 and CDR2: SGHRS and YFSETQ. CDR3 in DNA: TGCGCCAGCAGCTTGGAACAGAACTATGGCTACACCTTC. Its protein product is CASSLEQNYGYTF.

The chain recombines TRBV5-6 with TRBJ1-2; 7 positions agree with TRBD1. The V segment lost 0 bases and the J segment 8 bases; nucleotides outside the gene matches: 16. Germline V gives CDR1 SGHDT, CDR2 YYEEEE. The CDR3 consists of 17 residues. CDR3 sequence: CASSLGPQGPGVYGYTF. CDR3 DNA sequence: TGTGCCAGCAGCTTGGGGCCACAGGGGCCGGGAGTGTACGGCTACACCTTC.

CDR3 sequence (DNA): TGTGCCAGCAGTCTGCTCAGCGGGGGAAGCACAGATACGCAGTATTTT. Protein product: CASSLLSGGSTDTQYF. The V call is TRBV5-6, the J call TRBJ2-3, with 8 nucleotides matching TRBD2. Germline V gene data show CDR1 as SGHDT and CDR2 as YYEEEE. CDR3 size: 16 residues. V shed 5 bases, J shed 0 bases, and the junction held 8 bases outside the gene matches.

The rearrangement uses TRBV6-5 and TRBJ1-3; TRBD1 agrees at 7 bases. From germline, CDR1 is MNHEY and CDR2 SVGAGI. V dropped 6 bases and J dropped 0; count of bases not matched to a gene: 5. The CDR3 extends over 15 amino acids. CDR3 sequence (DNA): TGTGCCAGCAGACACAGGGGTGGCTCTGGAAACACCATATATTTT. The encoded protein is CASRHRGGSGNTIYF.

The chain couples TRBV18 to TRBJ1-1; TRBD1 matches at 9 bases. The CDR3 sequence is 14 residues long. Germline V gene lookup returns CDR1 KGHSH and CDR2 LQKENI. Trimming took 4 bases from V and 9 from J; bases not matched to a gene: 9. The CDR3 nucleotides read TGTGCCAGCTCACAACTCCGGGACAGGGAACAAGCTTTCTTT. Its translation: CASSQLRDREQAFF.

The chain links TRBV5-1 to TRBJ2-3; 7 bases agree with TRBD1. The CDR3 spans 14 residues. Germline assignment: CDR1 SGHRS and CDR2 YFSETQ. Trimming removed 1 base from V and 5 bases from J; junction bases left unmatched: 4. The CDR3 region is CASSLNTGEDTQYF. In nucleotides, the CDR3 is TGCGCCAGCAGCTTGAACACAGGGGAAGATACGCAGTATTTT.

The rearrangement joins TRBV6-6 to TRBJ1-5; 11 nucleotides match TRBD1. The CDR3 length is 15 residues. Germline trimming cut 5 bases from V and 6 bases from J; bases unmatched to any gene: 6. Germline CDR1 reads MNHNY; CDR2 reads SVGAGI (reference sequence). The CDR3 here is CASSRGTGGGQPQHF. The CDR3 DNA sequence: TGTGCCAGCAGTCGGGGGACAGGGGGAGGTCAGCCCCAGCATTTT.

The table lists this clone with a count of one. The V gene is TRBV25-1, the J gene TRBJ1-6; D possibly corresponds to TRBD1 (5 bases). V lost 1 base and J 6 bases, leaving 7 bases between the germline ends. Germline CDR1 reads MGHDK; CDR2 reads SYGVNS. This CDR3 is 14 amino acids long. The CDR3 sequence is CASSESGRNSPLHF. The CDR3 DNA follows: TGTGCCAGCAGTGAATCGGGGCGTAATTCACCCCTCCACTTT. The full variable domain, in which reference TRBV25-1 and TRBJ1-6 provide the parts outside the CDR3, is EADIYQTPRYLVIGTGKKITLECSQTMGHDKMYWYQQDPGMELHLIHYSYGVNSTEKGDLSSESTVSRIRTEHFPLTLESARPSHTSQYLCASSESGRNSPLHFGNGTRLTVT.

The rearrangement uses TRBV2 and TRBJ2-1, with 10 bases fitting TRBD2. The CDR3 spans 15 residues. Germline trimming cut 3 bases from V and 7 bases from J; bases unmatched to any gene: 6. CDR1 and CDR2 (germline): SNHLY, FYNNEI. The CDR3 region is CASSDERGGRNEQFF. CDR3 coding DNA: TGTGCCAGCAGTGACGAGCGGGGGGGCAGGAATGAGCAGTTCTTC.

This rearrangement joins TRBV5-1 to TRBJ1-2; maybe TRBD1 (6 bases). Germline values: CDR1 SGHRS, CDR2 YFSETQ. The V end was cut by 4 bases, the J end by 7 bases, with 23 bases between. This CDR3 is built from 16 residues. CDR3 DNA: TGCGCCAGCAGCCTCATTCCCGGGGGGGCACATGCTGGCTACACCTTC. Protein: CASSLIPGGAHAGYTF.

CDR3 region: CASSHRDRGDTGELFF. The CDR3 DNA sequence: TGTGCCAGTAGTCATCGGGACAGGGGTGACACCGGGGAGCTGTTTTTT. The rearrangement joins TRBV19 to TRBJ2-2, with 10 bases identical to TRBD1. The germline gives CDR1 LNHDA, CDR2 SQIVND (reference sequence). The CDR3 loop spans 16 amino acids. The V and J ends lost 5 bases and 3 bases, in that order; junction bases with no gene match: 6.

The DNA for the CDR3 is TGTGCCAGTAGTTTCCCCACGGGACGGGAGGGCTATGGCTACACCTTC. Amino acids: CASSFPTGREGYGYTF. J is TRBJ1-2 and V is TRBV19; D perhaps matches TRBD1 (5 bases). V was clipped by 5 bases and J by 4 bases, with 20 bases between them. CDR1 is LNHDA, CDR2 SQIVND, per germline (reference sequence). This CDR3 region has 16 residues.

The chain is built from TRBV6-1 and TRBJ2-3; D unclear. V dropped 3 bases and J dropped 6 bases, with 13 bases sitting between them. Germline V lookup: CDR1 MNHNS, CDR2 SASEGT. CDR3 length: 14 residues. DNA for the CDR3: TGTGCCAGCAGTGACGTGTCCGCAAGGGATACGCAGTATTTT. Its translation is CASSDVSARDTQYF.

The V call is TRBV2, the J call TRBJ2-7, with no clear D. CDR1 is SNHLY and CDR2 is FYNNEI in the germline V gene. The ends were cut back, 3 bases at V and 3 bases at J, with 12 bases in the middle. CDR3 length: 14 residues. CDR3 coding DNA: TGTGCCAGCAGTGAGGTGGGGTCGATCTACGAGCAGTACTTC. Its translation: CASSEVGSIYEQYF.

The chain combines TRBV24-1 with TRBJ1-5, with D unclear. This CDR3 has 14 amino acids. The germline V gene encodes CDR1 KGHDR and CDR2 SFDVKD. CDR3 DNA: TGTGCGGAGCCCGGGGAATTAAACAATCAGCCCCAGCATTTT. This encodes CAEPGELNNQPQHF.

The CDR3 sequence: CASSLDQQRGTYNEQFF. The CDR3 DNA sequence: TGTGCCAGCAGCTTAGATCAGCAGCGGGGTACCTACAATGAGCAGTTCTTC. The chain joins TRBV11-3 to TRBJ2-1; 7 bases agree with TRBD2. The CDR3 is 17 amino acids. The germline V gene has CDR1 SGHNT and CDR2 YENEEA. The junction had 7 bases not matched to a gene; V was cut back by 0 bases and J by 2 bases.

The chain joins TRBV7-6 to TRBJ1-1, with 7 bases lining up with TRBD1. The length of the CDR3 is 14 residues. Trimming cost V 5 bases and J 4 bases; bases outside gene matches: 7. Germline V gene sequence: CDR1 SGHVS, CDR2 FNYEAQ. CDR3 nucleotides: TGTGCCAGCAGCGAACAGGGGATGGGCACTGAAGCTTTCTTT. Protein product: CASSEQGMGTEAFF. Supplemented by reference TRBV7-6 and TRBJ1-1, the full variable domain reads GAGVSQSPRYKVTKRGQDVALRCDPISGHVSLYWYRQALGQGPEFLTYFNYEAQQDKSGLPNDRFSAERPEGSISTLTIQRTEQRDSAMYRCASSEQGMGTEAFFGQGTRLTVV.

V and J are TRBV6-2 or TRBV6-3 and TRBJ2-1, with 9 bases fitting TRBD1. Germline-derived CDR1 and CDR2 are MNHEY and SVGEGT. After removal of 6 bases from V and 5 bases from J, the junction contained 11 bases not matched to a gene. CDR3 length equals 16 residues. Here the CDR3 reads CASSPARDRANNEQFF. CDR3 DNA sequence: TGTGCCAGCAGCCCGGCCAGGGACAGGGCTAACAATGAGCAGTTCTTC.

V gene TRBV9 combines with J gene TRBJ1-2, with TRBD1 matching over 9 bases. CDR3 size: 15 residues. The V and J ends lost 3 bases and 2 bases, in that order; junction bases with no gene match: 5. Germline V gives CDR1 SGDLS, CDR2 YYNGEE. The CDR3 nucleotides are TGTGCCAGCAGCGCCGACAGGGGGTCAAACTATGGCTACACCTTC. Protein product: CASSADRGSNYGYTF.